The 25 T cell receptor beta chains in this list originate from one sample, sequenced in a study of blood T cell repertoires in COVID-19. Produced via immunoSEQ multiplex PCR; TCRdb's table is partial and in-frame only. In the table there are over 250,000 clones, around 90% of which are singletons. The material sequenced was peripheral blood. Every receptor here comes from a woman in her forties or fifties with COVID-19, enrolled during active disease.

V and J are TRBV19 and TRBJ2-7, with 7 bases lining up with TRBD2. CDR3 length equals 13 residues. In germline, CDR1 is LNHDA, CDR2 SQIVND (reference sequence). J gave up 1 base and V 8 bases, and 5 bases lay outside the gene matches. The CDR3 DNA sequence: TGTGCCAGTCGGGTCGGGGGGTCCTACGAGCAGTACTTC. As protein: CASRVGGSYEQYF.

The chain has TRBV5-1 and TRBJ2-6; D uncertain. This CDR3 contains 16 residues. The V gene's germline CDR1 is SGHRS and CDR2 YFSETQ. V lost 3 bases and J 4 bases, leaving 14 bases between the germline ends. The CDR3 here is CASSSLYATGANVLTF. The CDR3 bases are TGCGCCAGCAGCTCATTGTATGCTACCGGGGCCAACGTCCTGACTTTC. The entire variable domain, with the rest obtained from reference TRBV5-1 and TRBJ2-6, is as follows: KAGVTQTPRYLIKTRGQQVTLSCSPISGHRSVSWYQQTPGQGLQFLFEYFSETQRNKGNFPGRFSGRQFSNSRSEMNVSTLELGDSALYLCASSSLYATGANVLTFGAGSRLTVL.

V gene TRBV19 combines with J gene TRBJ1-5; tentative D call: TRBD1 (5 bases). Germline CDR1 and CDR2: LNHDA and SQIVND (reference sequence). V lost 6 bases, J lost 0 bases, and 9 bases lay in between. The CDR3 is 14 amino acids. CDR3 protein: CASSQGNSNQPQHF. The CDR3 nucleotides read TGTGCCAGTAGCCAGGGAAATAGCAATCAGCCCCAGCATTTT.

This chain links TRBV5-5 with TRBJ1-1; D is ambiguous. CDR3 length: 15 residues. Trimming took 1 base from V and 0 from J, leaving 10 bases between them. Germline CDR1 is SGHKS and CDR2 is YYEKEE (reference sequence). The CDR3: CASSLRVDMNTEAFF. The DNA of the CDR3 is TGTGCCAGCAGCTTGCGGGTCGATATGAACACTGAAGCTTTCTTT.

V and J are TRBV11-2 and TRBJ2-7, with 10 bases fitting TRBD2. The ends lost 2 bases at V and 0 bases at J; junction bases unmatched: 10. Germline loops: CDR1 SGHAT, CDR2 FQNNGV. The CDR3 runs to 18 residues. This CDR3 reads CASSLRLAGSSGSYEQYF. DNA of the CDR3: TGTGCCAGCAGCTTAAGACTAGCGGGTTCATCAGGCTCCTACGAGCAGTACTTC.

The CDR3 DNA sequence: TGTGCCAGCAGCCCCGTAGGGACAGGGGTTGAAAAACTGTTTTTT. Protein product: CASSPVGTGVEKLFF. The rearrangement links TRBV7-2 to TRBJ1-4; 10 bases agree with TRBD1. The germline gives CDR1 SGHTA, CDR2 FQGNSA. The CDR3 totals 15 residues. V gave up 5 bases and J gave up 7 bases; unmatched junction bases: 7.

The rearrangement links TRBV4-2 to TRBJ2-3; 8 bases match TRBD2. The length of the CDR3 is 15 residues. The J segment lost 3 bases and the V segment lost 4 bases, leaving 6 bases of the junction unmatched. In germline, CDR1 is LGHNA, CDR2 YNFKEQ. CDR3 amino acids: CASSPTSGGTDTQYF. The CDR3 DNA reads as TGTGCCAGCAGCCCCACTAGCGGAGGTACAGATACGCAGTATTTT.

The chain links TRBV5-8 to TRBJ2-2; 7 nucleotides align to TRBD1. Germline V lookup: CDR1 SGHTS, CDR2 YDEGEE. The trim removed 4 bases at V and 7 bases at J, leaving 16 bases unmatched. This CDR3 is 17 amino acids long. In nucleotides, the CDR3 is TGTGCCAGCAGCCTGAGGTATGACAGGGAAGGTATCGGGGAGCTGTTTTTT. Its protein is CASSLRYDREGIGELFF.

In its sample, this clone was seen a few times. The V gene is TRBV5-5, the J gene TRBJ2-7; 8 positions match TRBD1. Germline loops: CDR1 SGHKS, CDR2 YYEKEE (reference sequence). This CDR3 has 13 amino acids. J lost 4 bases, V lost 5 bases, and 5 bases had no gene match. The CDR3 region is CASRRTGPYEQYF. CDR3 nucleotides: TGTGCCAGCAGACGGACAGGGCCATACGAGCAGTACTTC.

The chain recombines TRBV24-1 with TRBJ1-5; TRBD1 aligns across 10 bases. This CDR3 has 17 residues. The trim removed 3 bases at V and 2 bases at J, leaving 6 bases unmatched. Germline CDR1 and CDR2: KGHDR and SFDVKD. The CDR3 sequence: CATSDPRTGGGNQPQHF. The CDR3 DNA reads as TGTGCCACCAGTGATCCCCGGACAGGGGGGGGCAATCAGCCCCAGCATTTT.

This clone is a singleton in its sample. The chain has TRBV4-1 and TRBJ2-7; tentative D call: TRBD2 (5 bases). The CDR3 has 16 residues. V shed 0 bases and J shed 3 bases, with 15 bases lying between them. CDR1 and CDR2 (germline): MGHRA, YSYEKL. The CDR3 is CASSQDQFGKSYEQYF. For the CDR3, the DNA is TGCGCCAGCAGCCAAGATCAGTTCGGGAAGAGCTACGAGCAGTACTTC.

The V and J genes are TRBV7-3 and TRBJ2-6; perhaps TRBD2 as D (5 bases). Germline values: CDR1 SGHTA, CDR2 FQGTGA. This CDR3 has 15 residues. V was clipped by 2 bases and J by 2 bases, with 7 bases between them. As DNA, the CDR3 is TGTGCCAGCAGCTTACCCGGGGCTGGGGCCAACGTCCTGACTTTC. Protein sequence: CASSLPGAGANVLTF.

This clone was found a few times. The chain employs TRBV4-1 and TRBJ2-1; 10 positions agree with TRBD2. The trim removed 5 bases at V and 6 bases at J, leaving 7 bases unmatched. Germline CDR1 and CDR2: MGHRA and YSYEKL. The CDR3 consists of 15 residues. Here the CDR3 DNA reads TGCGCCAGCAGCTGGAATAGCGGGAGGTTCAATGAGCAGTTCTTC. This gives the protein CASSWNSGRFNEQFF.

The chain joins TRBV13 to TRBJ2-3; possible D gene TRBD2, 6 bases. Germline CDR1 is PRHDT and CDR2 is FYEKMQ (reference sequence). Trimming left V 0 bases short and J 0 bases short, with 19 bases between. The CDR3 is 19 amino acids. The CDR3 coding sequence is TGTGCCAGCAGCTTAGGCTTTGAGGAGAGCGGGTATAGCACAGATACGCAGTATTTT. Protein product: CASSLGFEESGYSTDTQYF. Together with reference TRBV13 and TRBJ2-3, the CDR3 gives the full variable domain: AAGVIQSPRHLIKEKRETATLKCYPIPRHDTVYWYQQGPGQDPQFLISFYEKMQSDKGSIPDRFSAQQFSDYHSELNMSSLELGDSALYFCASSLGFEESGYSTDTQYFGPGTRLTVL.

The gene calls are TRBV6-2 or TRBV6-3 and TRBJ1-1; D is uncertain. The CDR3 has 12 residues. CDR1 MNHEY and CDR2 SVGEGT come from the germline V gene. Trimming stripped 4 bases from V and 4 bases from J, with 7 bases between. The CDR3 reads CASSWGGTEAFF. The DNA for the CDR3 is TGTGCCAGCAGTTGGGGAGGCACTGAAGCTTTCTTT.

The V gene is TRBV4-1, the J gene TRBJ2-7, with TRBD2 matching over 9 bases. Germline V gene sequence: CDR1 MGHRA, CDR2 YSYEKL. CDR3 size: 16 residues. Germline trimming cut 4 bases from V and 2 bases from J; bases unmatched to any gene: 9. The CDR3 spells CASSPAPAGGTYEQYF. In DNA form, the CDR3 reads TGCGCCAGCAGCCCCGCTCCCGCGGGAGGGACCTACGAGCAGTACTTC.

This chain connects TRBV10-3 to TRBJ2-7; 12 positions agree with TRBD2. The trim removed 4 bases at V and 5 bases at J, leaving 3 bases unmatched. CDR1 ENHRY and CDR2 SYGVKD come from the germline V gene. The CDR3 contains 14 residues. CDR3 coding DNA: TGTGCCATCAGTGGGACTAGCGGGATGGACGAGCAGTACTTC. Translating gives CAISGTSGMDEQYF.

V usage is TRBV4-1 and J usage is TRBJ1-4, with D uncertain. The V and J ends lost 1 base and 5 bases respectively, with 11 bases between them. From germline, CDR1 is MGHRA and CDR2 YSYEKL. CDR3 length equals 15 residues. The CDR3 sequence is CASSQAYSQNEKLFF. In DNA, the CDR3 is TGCGCCAGCAGCCAAGCCTACAGTCAAAATGAAAAACTGTTTTTT.

V usage is TRBV27 and J usage is TRBJ1-3; D gene unclear. Between the trimmed V and J ends, which lost 8 bases and 0 bases, there was a span of 8 bases. Germline CDR1 reads MNHEY; CDR2 reads SMNVEV (reference sequence). CDR3 size: 13 residues. The CDR3 here is CASRRSSGNTIYF. The CDR3 bases are TGTGCCAGCCGTAGGAGCTCTGGAAACACCATATATTTT.

The V and J genes are TRBV6-5 and TRBJ2-2, with a tentative D call TRBD2 (6 bases). Trimming took 2 bases from V and 5 from J, leaving 9 bases between them. Germline loops: CDR1 MNHEY, CDR2 SVGAGI. The CDR3 consists of 14 residues. CDR3 residues: CASSYRRETGELFF. The CDR3 DNA sequence: TGTGCCAGCAGTTACCGTCGGGAGACCGGGGAGCTGTTTTTT.

The J gene is TRBJ1-5, the V gene TRBV19, with D possibly being TRBD1 (5 bases). Trimming shortened V by 6 bases and J by 6 bases, and 18 bases separated the two germline ends. The CDR3 contains 15 residues. CDR1 LNHDA and CDR2 SQIVND come from the germline V gene (reference sequence). The CDR3 nucleotides read TGTGCCAGTAGGCGGGGGAAAGGGAATAGTCAGCCCCAGCATTTT. Residues: CASRRGKGNSQPQHF. The full variable domain, its missing parts supplied by reference TRBV19 and TRBJ1-5, is DGGITQSPKYLFRKEGQNVTLSCEQNLNHDAMYWYRQDPGQGLRLIYYSQIVNDFQKGDIAEGYSVSREKKESFPLTVTSAQKNPTAFYLCASRRGKGNSQPQHFGDGTRLSIL.

This clone was seen only once. The gene calls are TRBV21-1 and TRBJ1-2. TRBV21-1 is a documented pseudogene. The CDR3 loop spans 14 amino acids. The CDR3 DNA reads TGTGCCAGCAGCACTGGCGACTTAAACTATGGCTACACCTTC. Encoded protein: CASSTGDLNYGYTF.

This chain uses TRBV18 with TRBJ1-2; tentatively, D is TRBD1 (5 bases). The CDR3 totals 15 residues. Trimming removed 3 bases from V and 2 bases from J, with 13 bases in between. Germline CDR1 reads KGHSH; CDR2 reads LQKENI. CDR3 amino acids: CASSPNGGVNYGYTF. Written as DNA, the CDR3 is TGTGCCAGCTCACCGAACGGGGGGGTGAACTATGGCTACACCTTC. The complete variable domain, with remaining parts taken from reference TRBV18 and TRBJ1-2, reads NAGVMQNPRHLVRRRGQEARLRCSPMKGHSHVYWYRQLPEEGLKFMVYLQKENIIDESGMPKERFSAEFPKEGPSILRIQQVVRGDSAAYFCASSPNGGVNYGYTFGSGTRLTVV.

The chain links TRBV30 to TRBJ1-1, with D unclear. Trimming cost V 3 bases and J 4 bases, with 15 bases left between them. CDR1 and CDR2 (germline): GTSNPN, SVGIG (reference sequence). The CDR3 runs 14 residues. CDR3 DNA: TGTGCCTGGAGAGTCCCGAGTGTCGGCACTGAAGCTTTCTTT. It codes for CAWRVPSVGTEAFF.

The CDR3: CASILPGQHTDTQYF. For the CDR3, the DNA is TGTGCCAGCATTCTGCCGGGACAGCACACAGATACGCAGTATTTT. This chain joins TRBV27 and TRBJ2-3, with 7 bases matching TRBD1. Losses at the gene ends were 7 bases for V and 2 bases for J; bases not matched to a gene: 9. This CDR3 has 15 residues. The V gene's germline CDR1 is MNHEY and CDR2 SMNVEV (reference sequence).